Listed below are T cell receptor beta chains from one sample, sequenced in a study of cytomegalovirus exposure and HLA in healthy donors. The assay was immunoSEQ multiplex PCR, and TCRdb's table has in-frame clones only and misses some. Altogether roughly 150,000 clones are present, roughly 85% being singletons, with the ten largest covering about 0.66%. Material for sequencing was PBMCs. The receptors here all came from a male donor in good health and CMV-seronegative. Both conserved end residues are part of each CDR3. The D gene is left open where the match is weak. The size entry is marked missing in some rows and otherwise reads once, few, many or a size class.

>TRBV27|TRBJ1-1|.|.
CASSLLGGMNTEAFF
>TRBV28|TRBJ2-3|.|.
CASSSPSTDTQYF
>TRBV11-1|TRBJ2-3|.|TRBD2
CASSFRDGLAATDTQYF
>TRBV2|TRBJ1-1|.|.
CASSETRYSEAFF
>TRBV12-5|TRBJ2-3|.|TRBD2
CASGPYPAGVSTDTQYF
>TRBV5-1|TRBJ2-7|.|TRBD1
CASSNDRGGSYEQYF
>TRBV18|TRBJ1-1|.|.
CASSPSGGTEAFF
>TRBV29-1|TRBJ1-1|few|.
CSVRRGNTEAFF
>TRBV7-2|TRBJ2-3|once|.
CASSSGSTDTQYF
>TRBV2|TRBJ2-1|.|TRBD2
CASREGLAGGDEQFF
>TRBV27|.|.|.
CASSSGFEQYF
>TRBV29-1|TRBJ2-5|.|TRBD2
CSTRGTSGREGTQYF
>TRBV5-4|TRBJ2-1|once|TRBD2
CASSSGTSGYNEQFF
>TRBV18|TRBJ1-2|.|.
CASSPSESGYGYTF
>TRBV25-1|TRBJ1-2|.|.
CASSERRDSYGYTF
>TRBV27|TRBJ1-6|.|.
CASGRDPIKAHF
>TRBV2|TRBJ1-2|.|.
CASSVRQESNYGYTF
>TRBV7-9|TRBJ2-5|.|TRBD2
CASSAGTSGSETQYF
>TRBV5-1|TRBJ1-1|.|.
CASSLSQVNTEAFF
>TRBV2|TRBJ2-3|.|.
CASRRQGTDTQYF
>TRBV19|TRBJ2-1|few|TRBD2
CASSGGSSGSYNEQFF
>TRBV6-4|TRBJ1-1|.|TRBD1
CASSERRDSEAFF
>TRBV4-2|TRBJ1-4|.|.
CASSQDTADRKKLFF
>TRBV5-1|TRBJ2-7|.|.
CASSLGQVPSYEQYF
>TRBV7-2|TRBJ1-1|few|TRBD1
CAIQGGSLNTEAFF
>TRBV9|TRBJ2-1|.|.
CASSVGYNEQFF
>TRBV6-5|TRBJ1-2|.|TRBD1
CASRPGQGALGYTF
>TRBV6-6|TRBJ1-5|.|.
CASSYSERQPQHF
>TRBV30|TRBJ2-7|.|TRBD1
CAWSVQGFYEQYF
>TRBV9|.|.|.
CASSVAQNSYEQYF
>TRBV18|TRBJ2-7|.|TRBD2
CASSPGLAGADEQYF
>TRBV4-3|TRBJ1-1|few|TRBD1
CASSQEGQRQGLVAFF
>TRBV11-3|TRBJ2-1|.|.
CASSLGQGKNEQFF
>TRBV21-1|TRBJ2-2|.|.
CASSPRQRPLGVGELFF
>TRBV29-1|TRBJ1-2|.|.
CSVADSDGYTF
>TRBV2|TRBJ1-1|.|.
CASSVQPRGGEAFF
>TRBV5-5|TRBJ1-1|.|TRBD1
CASSRQGPNTEAFF
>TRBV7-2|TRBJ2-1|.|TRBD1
CASSRRTGLAYNEQFF
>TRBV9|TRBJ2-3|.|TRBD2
CASSVRPSGLAGTSDTQYF
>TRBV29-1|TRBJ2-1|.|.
CSVARTEINNEQFF
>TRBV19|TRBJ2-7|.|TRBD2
CASSVAGATYEQYF
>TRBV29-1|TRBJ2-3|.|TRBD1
CSVEGTGAGFDTQYF
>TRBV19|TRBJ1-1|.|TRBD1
CASSIVGQGASAFF
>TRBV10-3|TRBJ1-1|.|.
CAIGPNTEAFF
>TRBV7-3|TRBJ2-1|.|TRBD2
CASSLEVLAGYNEQFF
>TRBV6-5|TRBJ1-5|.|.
CASSRREDQPQHF